Following are 21 T cell receptor beta chains from one sample sequenced in a study of cytomegalovirus exposure and HLA in healthy donors. The protocol was immunoSEQ multiplex PCR, while the TCRdb copy is restricted to in-frame clones and leaves out a portion. The sample consists of about 120,000 clones, 85% to 90% of them appearing once. Input material: PBMCs. Every receptor here comes from a woman in her 30s in good health and CMV-seronegative.

This clone was recorded once. The chain is built from TRBV21-1 and TRBJ2-7; TRBD1 is the table's D call and was not checked against the DNA. TRBV21-1 is assigned pseudogene status. This CDR3 contains 13 residues. This CDR3 is CASSKGGQDEQYF. CDR3 sequence (DNA): TGTGCCAGCAGCAAAGGGGGGCAGGACGAGCAGTACTTC.

As for this clone: One junction end does not reproduce the germline sequence, and a read error may be involved. The rearrangement joins TRBV9 to TRBJ2-7, with 10 bases identical to TRBD2. CDR3 size: 14 residues. Per the germline V gene, CDR1 is SGDLS and CDR2 is YYNGEE. The CDR3 DNA reads TGTGCCAGTAGCGTAGGGACTAGCGCGTCCGAGCAGTACTTC. Its protein product is CASSVGTSASEQYF.

The chain combines TRBV7-3 with TRBJ2-7; D possibly corresponds to TRBD1 (5 bases). The germline V and J ends were trimmed by 5 bases and 2 bases, with 16 bases remaining between them. CDR3 size: 15 residues. Looked up from germline, CDR1 is SGHTA and CDR2 is FQGTGA. The DNA of the CDR3 is TGTGCCAGCAGCACGCAGGGTGTTCCCCCCTACGAGCAGTACTTC. Translated, it gives CASSTQGVPPYEQYF.

The chain uses TRBV29-1 and TRBJ1-5; no clear D. CDR1 SQVTM and CDR2 ANQGSEA come from the germline V gene. V lost 7 bases to trimming and J lost 2 bases, with 12 bases between them. The CDR3 sequence is 13 residues long. In nucleotides, the CDR3 is TGCAGCGCCCGGAACGGGGGCAATCAGCCCCAGCATTTT. This codes for CSARNGGNQPQHF.

The CDR3 protein is CASSPRQGSGYTF. The CDR3 DNA sequence: TGTGCCAGCAGCCCTCGACAGGGGAGTGGCTACACCTTC. This chain links TRBV5-4 with TRBJ1-2; 8 bases are shared with TRBD1. Per germline, CDR1 SGHNT and CDR2 YYREEE (reference sequence). The CDR3 consists of 13 residues. The ends lost 4 bases at V and 7 bases at J; junction bases unmatched: 6.

The rearrangement joins TRBV6-5 to TRBJ1-3, with D possibly TRBD1 on 6 matching bases. The CDR3 consists of 15 residues. The germline V and J ends were trimmed by 5 bases and 3 bases, with 14 bases remaining between them. The germline V gene encodes CDR1 MNHEY and CDR2 SVGAGI. CDR3 nucleotide sequence: TGTGCCAGCAGTCGCCGGGACACCCTTGGAAACACCATATATTTT. Its translation is CASSRRDTLGNTIYF.

The V call is TRBV5-6, the J call TRBJ2-7, with D possibly matching TRBD1 (5 bases). Trimming removed 3 bases from V and 6 bases from J, with 10 bases in between. Germline loops: CDR1 SGHDT, CDR2 YYEEEE. The CDR3 has 12 residues. The CDR3 DNA follows: TGTGCCAGCAGCTCTCAGGGTGTCGAGCAGTACTTC. Protein product: CASSSQGVEQYF.

The chain is built from TRBV29-1 and TRBJ2-2, with 9 bases lining up with TRBD1. The CDR3 spans 15 residues. The J segment lost 5 bases and the V segment lost 7 bases, leaving 11 bases of the junction unmatched. Germline V gene lookup returns CDR1 SQVTM and CDR2 ANQGSEA. This chain's CDR3 is CSATQGAPGTGELFF. The CDR3 coding sequence is TGCAGCGCAACACAGGGGGCGCCAGGGACCGGGGAGCTGTTTTTT.

V usage is TRBV30 and J usage is TRBJ2-2; D gene uncertain. This CDR3 contains 11 residues. The V gene's germline CDR1 is GTSNPN and CDR2 SVGIG (reference sequence). Between the trimmed V and J ends, which lost 4 bases and 5 bases, there was a span of 5 bases. This CDR3 is CAWIRTGELFF. CDR3 in DNA: TGTGCCTGGATACGGACCGGGGAGCTGTTTTTT. The variable domain in full, completed from reference TRBV30 and TRBJ2-2, reads SQTIHQWPATLVQPVGSPLSLECTVEGTSNPNLYWYRQAAGRGLQLLFYSVGIGQISSEVPQNLSASRPQDRQFILSSKKLLLSDSGFYLCAWIRTGELFFGEGSRLTVL.

This clone was recorded once. The genes are TRBV2 and TRBJ1-1, with D possibly matching TRBD1 (6 bases). CDR3 length: 13 amino acids. V dropped 5 bases and J dropped 5 bases, with 12 bases sitting between them. Germline V gene lookup returns CDR1 SNHLY and CDR2 FYNNEI. The CDR3 spells CASSTGPRTEAFF. The CDR3 DNA follows: TGTGCCAGCAGTACAGGGCCCCGGACTGAAGCTTTCTTT. Complete variable domain (other parts from reference TRBV2 and TRBJ1-1): EPEVTQTPSHQVTQMGQEVILRCVPISNHLYFYWYRQILGQKVEFLVSFYNNEISEKSEIFDDQFSVERPDGSNFTLKIRSTKLEDSAMYFCASSTGPRTEAFFGQGTRLTVV.

This clone was seen a single time. The rearrangement uses TRBV9 and TRBJ2-7; 8 bases are shared with TRBD2. CDR1 and CDR2 (germline): SGDLS, YYNGEE. J was trimmed by 4 bases and V by 4 bases; bases with no gene match: 10. CDR3 size: 15 residues. This chain's CDR3 is CASSSEGSGAYEQYF. The CDR3 nucleotides read TGTGCCAGCAGCTCCGAGGGTAGCGGGGCGTACGAGCAGTACTTC.

This rearrangement joins TRBV6-5 to TRBJ2-1; 7 nucleotides align to TRBD2. Germline CDR1 is MNHEY and CDR2 is SVGAGI. The V segment lost 5 bases and the J segment 6 bases; nucleotides outside the gene matches: 4. The CDR3 loop spans 13 amino acids. The CDR3 nucleotides are TGTGCCAGCAGTGGCGGGGGAACCAATGAGCAGTTCTTC. It yields the protein CASSGGGTNEQFF.

The rearrangement joins TRBV9 to TRBJ2-3, with 8 positions matching TRBD2. The V and J ends lost 2 bases and 2 bases, in that order; junction bases with no gene match: 4. CDR3 length: 15 residues. The V gene's germline CDR1 is SGDLS and CDR2 YYNGEE. CDR3 amino acids: CASSVDSGATDTQYF. The CDR3 nucleotides read TGTGCCAGCAGCGTCGATAGCGGGGCCACAGATACGCAGTATTTT.

The chain combines TRBV5-1 with TRBJ2-3; the D is unclear. V was pared by 2 bases and J by 1 base, with 8 bases between. Germline-derived CDR1 and CDR2 are SGHRS and YFSETQ. CDR3 length: 14 residues. The CDR3 DNA is TGCGCCAGCAGCTTTACCTACGGCACAGATACGCAGTATTTT. The encoded protein is CASSFTYGTDTQYF.

The chain couples TRBV11-2 to TRBJ2-1; TRBD1 might be the D (6 bases). Trimming removed 0 bases from V and 4 bases from J, with 16 bases in between. The CDR3 sequence is 17 residues long. Germline V gene sequence: CDR1 SGHAT, CDR2 FQNNGV. CDR3 nucleotide sequence: TGTGCCAGCAGCTTAGATAGGGGGACCGCCGGATACAATGAGCAGTTCTTC. Amino acids: CASSLDRGTAGYNEQFF.

This sequence joins TRBV2 and TRBJ1-1, with no clear D. The germline CDR1 and CDR2 sequences are SNHLY and FYNNEI. The CDR3 has 13 residues. Trimming cost V 6 bases and J 5 bases, with 13 bases left between them. CDR3: CASRRGLGTEAFF. The CDR3 DNA follows: TGTGCCAGCAGACGGGGATTGGGAACTGAAGCTTTCTTT.

The chain carries TRBV7-2 and TRBJ1-2, with D hard to call. This CDR3 has 12 residues. The germline gives CDR1 SGHTA, CDR2 FQGNSA. V was pared by 1 base and J by 10 bases, with 10 bases between. The CDR3 DNA is TGTGCCAGCAGCTTAGTGACGGGTAACTACACCTTC. It translates to CASSLVTGNYTF.

This sequence joins TRBV30 and TRBJ1-2; the D gene is possibly TRBD1 (5 bases). This CDR3 has 11 residues. Germline V gives CDR1 GTSNPN, CDR2 SVGIG (reference sequence). V gave up 3 bases and J gave up 9 bases, with 11 bases separating them. The CDR3 sequence: CAWSQGGSYTF. DNA of the CDR3: TGTGCCTGGAGCCAGGGTGGCAGCTACACCTTC.

This clone was found many times. The V gene is TRBV7-2, the J gene TRBJ2-7, with 13 bases aligning to TRBD2. V was pared by 0 bases and J by 1 base, with 3 bases of the junction left unmatched. Per germline, CDR1 SGHTA and CDR2 FQGNSA. The CDR3 has 17 amino acids. The CDR3 sequence is CASSLAGTSGVSYEQYF. Here the CDR3 DNA reads TGTGCCAGCAGCTTAGCAGGGACTAGCGGGGTTTCCTACGAGCAGTACTTC.

Concerning this clone: Within the sample, other DNA sequences also encode this same CDR3. CDR3 protein: CASSSRQGMNTEAFF. CDR3 in DNA: TGTGCCAGCAGCAGTCGACAGGGGATGAACACTGAAGCTTTCTTT. The chain combines TRBV5-4 with TRBJ1-1; 8 bases fit TRBD1. J was trimmed by 0 bases and V by 4 bases; bases with no gene match: 5. The CDR3 length is 15 residues. Germline V gives CDR1 SGHNT, CDR2 YYREEE (reference sequence).

Here the CDR3 DNA reads TGCGCCAGCAGCTTGGGACAGAACACCGGGGAGCTGTTTTTT. It translates to CASSLGQNTGELFF. The chain combines TRBV5-1 with TRBJ2-2; D is unresolved. The CDR3 contains 14 residues. Germline CDR1 SGHRS, CDR2 YFSETQ. Trimming left V 0 bases short and J 1 base short, with 4 bases between.